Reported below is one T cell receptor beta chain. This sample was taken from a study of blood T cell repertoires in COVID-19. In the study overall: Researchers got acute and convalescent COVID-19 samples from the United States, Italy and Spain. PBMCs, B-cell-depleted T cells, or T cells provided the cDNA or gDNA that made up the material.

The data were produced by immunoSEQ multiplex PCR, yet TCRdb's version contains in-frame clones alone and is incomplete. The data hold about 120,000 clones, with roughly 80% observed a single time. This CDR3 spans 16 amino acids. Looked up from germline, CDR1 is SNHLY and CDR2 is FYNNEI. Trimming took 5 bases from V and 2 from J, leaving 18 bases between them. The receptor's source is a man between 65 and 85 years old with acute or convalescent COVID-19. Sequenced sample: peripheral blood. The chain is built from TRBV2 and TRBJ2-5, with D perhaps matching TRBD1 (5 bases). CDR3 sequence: CASSFQRQPVQETQYF. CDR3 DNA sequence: TGTGCCAGCAGTTTCCAGAGACAGCCAGTGCAAGAGACCCAGTACTTC. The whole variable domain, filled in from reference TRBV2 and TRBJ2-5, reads EPEVTQTPSHQVTQMGQEVILRCVPISNHLYFYWYRQILGQKVEFLVSFYNNEISEKSEIFDDQFSVERPDGSNFTLKIRSTKLEDSAMYFCASSFQRQPVQETQYFGPGTRLLVL.